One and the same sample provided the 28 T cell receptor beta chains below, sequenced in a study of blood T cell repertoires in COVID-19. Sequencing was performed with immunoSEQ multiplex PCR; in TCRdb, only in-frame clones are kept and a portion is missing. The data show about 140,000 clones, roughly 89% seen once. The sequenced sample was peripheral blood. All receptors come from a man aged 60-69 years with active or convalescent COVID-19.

The CDR3 is CASTPLGRGETQYF. For the CDR3, the DNA is TGTGCCAGCACCCCTCTCGGCAGAGGGGAGACCCAGTACTTC. The V call is TRBV7-8, the J call TRBJ2-5, with a weak D call TRBD2 (5 bases). Germline CDR1 and CDR2: SGHVS and FQNEAQ. The V and J ends lost 7 bases and 5 bases respectively, with 17 bases between them. This CDR3 has 14 amino acids.

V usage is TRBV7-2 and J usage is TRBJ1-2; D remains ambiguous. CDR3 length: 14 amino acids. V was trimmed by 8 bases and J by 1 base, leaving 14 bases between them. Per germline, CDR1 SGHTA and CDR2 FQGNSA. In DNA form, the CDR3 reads TGTGCCAGCGCCGTATCAGATCGTAACTATGGCTACACCTTC. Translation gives CASAVSDRNYGYTF.

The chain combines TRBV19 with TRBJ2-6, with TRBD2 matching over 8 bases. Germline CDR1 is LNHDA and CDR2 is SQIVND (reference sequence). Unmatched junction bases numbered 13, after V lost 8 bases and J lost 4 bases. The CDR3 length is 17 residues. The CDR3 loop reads CASGAGGHRGGANVLTF. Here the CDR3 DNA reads TGTGCCAGTGGGGCGGGAGGTCATCGGGGAGGGGCCAACGTCCTGACTTTC.

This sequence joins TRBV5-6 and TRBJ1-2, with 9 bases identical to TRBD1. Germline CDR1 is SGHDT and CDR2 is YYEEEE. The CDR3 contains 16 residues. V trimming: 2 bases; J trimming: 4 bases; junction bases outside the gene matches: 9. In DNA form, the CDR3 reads TGTGCCAGCAGCTTTAAAAACAGGGGGCCTAGCTATGGCTACACCTTC. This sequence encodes CASSFKNRGPSYGYTF. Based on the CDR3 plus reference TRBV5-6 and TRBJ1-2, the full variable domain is DAGVTQSPTHLIKTRGQQVTLRCSPKSGHDTVSWYQQALGQGPQFIFQYYEEEERQRGNFPDRFSGHQFPNYSSELNVNALLLGDSALYLCASSFKNRGPSYGYTFGSGTRLTVV.

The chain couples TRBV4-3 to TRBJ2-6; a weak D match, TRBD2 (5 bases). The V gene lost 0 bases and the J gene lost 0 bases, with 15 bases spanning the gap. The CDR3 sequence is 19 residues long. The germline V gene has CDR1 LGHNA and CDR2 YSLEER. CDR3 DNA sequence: TGCGCCAGCAGCCAAGACTTGCCTAGCTTCTACTCTGGGGCCAACGTCCTGACTTTC. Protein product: CASSQDLPSFYSGANVLTF.

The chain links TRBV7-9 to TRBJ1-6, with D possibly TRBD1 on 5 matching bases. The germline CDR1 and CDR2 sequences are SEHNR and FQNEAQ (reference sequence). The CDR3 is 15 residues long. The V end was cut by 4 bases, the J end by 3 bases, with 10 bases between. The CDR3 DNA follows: TGTGCCAGCAGCTCCTGGACAAACTATAATTCACCCCTCCACTTT. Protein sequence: CASSSWTNYNSPLHF.

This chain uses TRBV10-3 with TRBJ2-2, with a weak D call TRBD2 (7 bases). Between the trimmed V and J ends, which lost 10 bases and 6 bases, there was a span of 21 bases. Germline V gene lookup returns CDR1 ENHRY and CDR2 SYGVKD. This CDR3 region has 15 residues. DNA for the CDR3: TGTGCCACTTCTATGGGGGGGGCCGGTGCCGGGGAGCTGTTTTTT. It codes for CATSMGGAGAGELFF.

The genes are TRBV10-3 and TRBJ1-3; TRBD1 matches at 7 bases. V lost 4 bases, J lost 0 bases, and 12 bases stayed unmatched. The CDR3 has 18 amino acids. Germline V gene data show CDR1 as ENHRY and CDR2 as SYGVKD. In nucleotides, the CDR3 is TGTGCCATCAGTGCCACAGGGGCCGACCTCCTCTCTGGAAACACCATATATTTT. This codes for CAISATGADLLSGNTIYF.

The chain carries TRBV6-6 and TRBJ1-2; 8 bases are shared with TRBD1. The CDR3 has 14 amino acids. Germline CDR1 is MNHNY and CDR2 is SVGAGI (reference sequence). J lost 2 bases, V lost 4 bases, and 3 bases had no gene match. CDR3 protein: CASSFRDRNYGYTF. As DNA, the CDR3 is TGTGCCAGCAGTTTCCGGGACAGGAACTATGGCTACACCTTC.

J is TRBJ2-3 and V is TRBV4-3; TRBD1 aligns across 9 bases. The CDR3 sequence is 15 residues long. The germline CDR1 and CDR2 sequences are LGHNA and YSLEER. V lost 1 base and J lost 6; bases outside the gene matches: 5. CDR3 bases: TGCGCCAGCAGCCAAGGGACAGGGGATAGGGATACGCAGTATTTT. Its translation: CASSQGTGDRDTQYF.

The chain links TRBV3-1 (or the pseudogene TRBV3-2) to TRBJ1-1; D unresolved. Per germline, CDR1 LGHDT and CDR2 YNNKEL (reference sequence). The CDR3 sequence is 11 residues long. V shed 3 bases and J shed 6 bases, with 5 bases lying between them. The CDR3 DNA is TGTGCCAGCAGCCATTCGTCTGAAGCTTTCTTT. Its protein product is CASSHSSEAFF.

This CDR3 reads CASSPDRTGISNEQFF. In DNA form, the CDR3 reads TGTGCCAGCTCACCAGATCGAACAGGGATCTCGAATGAGCAGTTCTTC. This chain uses TRBV18 with TRBJ2-1, with D possibly being TRBD1 (6 bases). The CDR3 spans 16 residues. Germline V gene lookup returns CDR1 KGHSH and CDR2 LQKENI. V was clipped by 2 bases and J by 7 bases, with 18 bases between them.

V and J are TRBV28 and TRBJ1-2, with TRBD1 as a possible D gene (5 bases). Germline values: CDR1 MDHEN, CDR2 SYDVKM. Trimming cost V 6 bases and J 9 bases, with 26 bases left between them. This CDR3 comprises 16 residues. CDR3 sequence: CASRQVYWVGGGSYTF. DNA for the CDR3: TGTGCCAGCAGACAAGTTTACTGGGTTGGGGGAGGGAGCTACACCTTC.

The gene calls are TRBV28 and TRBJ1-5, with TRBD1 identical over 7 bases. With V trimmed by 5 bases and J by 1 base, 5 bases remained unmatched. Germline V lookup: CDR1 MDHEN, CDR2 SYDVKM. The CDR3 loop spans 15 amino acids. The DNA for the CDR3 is TGTGCCAGCAGTCGACAGGGCGCAAGCAATCAGCCCCAGCATTTT. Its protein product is CASSRQGASNQPQHF.

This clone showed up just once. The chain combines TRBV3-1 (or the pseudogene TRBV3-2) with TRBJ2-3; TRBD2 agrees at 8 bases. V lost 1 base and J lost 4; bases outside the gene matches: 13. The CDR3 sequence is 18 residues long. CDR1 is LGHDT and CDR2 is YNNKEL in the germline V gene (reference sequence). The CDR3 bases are TGTGCCAGCAGCCAAGGGGTTGCAAGGGCGGGGGGCGCAGATACGCAGTATTTT. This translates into CASSQGVARAGGADTQYF.

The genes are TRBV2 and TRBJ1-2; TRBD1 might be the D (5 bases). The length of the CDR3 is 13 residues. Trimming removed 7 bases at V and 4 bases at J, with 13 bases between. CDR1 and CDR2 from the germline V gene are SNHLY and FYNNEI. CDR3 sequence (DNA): TGTGCCAGCACCAGGGAGGAACGCTATGGCTACACCTTC. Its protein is CASTREERYGYTF.

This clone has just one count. The CDR3 spells CASSPQREGQPQHF. The CDR3 bases are TGTGCCAGCTCACCACAGAGGGAGGGTCAGCCCCAGCATTTT. V and J are TRBV18 and TRBJ1-5, with D unclear. V was pared by 1 base and J by 6 bases, with 10 bases between. The CDR3 covers 14 residues. Germline V gene data show CDR1 as KGHSH and CDR2 as LQKENI. The entire variable domain, with the rest obtained from reference TRBV18 and TRBJ1-5, is as follows: NAGVMQNPRHLVRRRGQEARLRCSPMKGHSHVYWYRQLPEEGLKFMVYLQKENIIDESGMPKERFSAEFPKEGPSILRIQQVVRGDSAAYFCASSPQREGQPQHFGDGTRLSIL.

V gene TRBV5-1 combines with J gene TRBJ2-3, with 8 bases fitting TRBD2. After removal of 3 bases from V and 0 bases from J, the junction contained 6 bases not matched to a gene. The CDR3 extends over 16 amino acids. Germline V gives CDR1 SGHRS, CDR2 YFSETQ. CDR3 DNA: TGCGCCAGCAGCTGGACTAGCACAACTAGCACAGATACGCAGTATTTT. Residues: CASSWTSTTSTDTQYF.

The CDR3 here is CASSVNSKSSYEQYF. The CDR3 nucleotides are TGTGCCAGCAGCGTGAACAGTAAGAGCTCCTACGAGCAGTACTTC. This chain connects TRBV9 to TRBJ2-7; D is undetermined. This CDR3 has 15 residues. The germline V gene encodes CDR1 SGDLS and CDR2 YYNGEE. The germline V and J ends were trimmed by 2 bases and 0 bases, with 12 bases remaining between them.

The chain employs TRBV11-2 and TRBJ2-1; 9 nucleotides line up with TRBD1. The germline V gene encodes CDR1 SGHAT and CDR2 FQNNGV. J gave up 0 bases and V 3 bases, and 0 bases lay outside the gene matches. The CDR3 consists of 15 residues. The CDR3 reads CASSLTGGSYNEQFF. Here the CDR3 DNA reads TGTGCCAGCAGCTTGACAGGGGGCTCCTACAATGAGCAGTTCTTC.

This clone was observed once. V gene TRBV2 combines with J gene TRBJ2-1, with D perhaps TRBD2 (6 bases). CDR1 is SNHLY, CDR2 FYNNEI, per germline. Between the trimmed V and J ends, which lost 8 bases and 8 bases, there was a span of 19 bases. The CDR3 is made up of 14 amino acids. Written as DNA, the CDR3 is TGTGCCAGCCGGAGGGACCCGAGCTCATATGAGCAGTTCTTC. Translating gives CASRRDPSSYEQFF.

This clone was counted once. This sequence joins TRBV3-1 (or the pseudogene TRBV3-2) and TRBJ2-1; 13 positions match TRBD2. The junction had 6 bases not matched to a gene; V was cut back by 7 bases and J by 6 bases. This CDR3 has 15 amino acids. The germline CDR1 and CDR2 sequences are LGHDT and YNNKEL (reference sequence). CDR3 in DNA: TGTGCCAGCACCTTTAGGACTAGCGGGGGCAATGAGCAGTTCTTC. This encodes CASTFRTSGGNEQFF.

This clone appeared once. The CDR3 DNA follows: TGTGCCAGCAGTTTTGGACTAGCGGGAGGAGAGACCCAGTACTTC. Encoded protein: CASSFGLAGGETQYF. The gene calls are TRBV27 and TRBJ2-5, with 14 bases aligning to TRBD2. CDR3 length: 15 residues. Germline V gives CDR1 MNHEY, CDR2 SMNVEV (reference sequence). V was pared by 3 bases and J by 4 bases, with 1 base of the junction left unmatched.

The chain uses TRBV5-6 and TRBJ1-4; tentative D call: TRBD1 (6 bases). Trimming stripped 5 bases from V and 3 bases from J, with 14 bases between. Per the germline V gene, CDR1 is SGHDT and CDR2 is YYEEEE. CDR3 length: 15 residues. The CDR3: CASSRTGYANEKLFF. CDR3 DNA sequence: TGTGCCAGCAGTCGAACAGGGTATGCTAATGAAAAACTGTTTTTT.

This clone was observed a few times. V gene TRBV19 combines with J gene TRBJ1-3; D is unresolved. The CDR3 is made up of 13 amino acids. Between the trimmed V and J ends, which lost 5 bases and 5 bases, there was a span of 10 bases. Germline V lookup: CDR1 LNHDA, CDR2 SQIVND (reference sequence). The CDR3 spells CASSRGLRNTIYF. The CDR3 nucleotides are TGTGCCAGTAGTCGCGGACTCCGAAACACCATATATTTT.

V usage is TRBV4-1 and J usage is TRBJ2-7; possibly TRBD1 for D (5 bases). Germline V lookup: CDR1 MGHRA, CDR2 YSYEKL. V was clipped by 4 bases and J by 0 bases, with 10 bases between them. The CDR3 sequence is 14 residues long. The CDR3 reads CASSLGQLSYEQYF. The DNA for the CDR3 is TGCGCCAGCAGCCTAGGACAACTCTCCTACGAGCAGTACTTC.

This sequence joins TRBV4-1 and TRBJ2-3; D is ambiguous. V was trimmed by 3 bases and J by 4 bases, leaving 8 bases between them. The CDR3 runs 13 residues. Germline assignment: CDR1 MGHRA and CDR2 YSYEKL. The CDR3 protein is CASSQSKPDTQYF. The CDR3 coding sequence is TGCGCCAGCAGCCAGTCAAAGCCAGATACGCAGTATTTT.

The CDR3 protein is CAISGTSGVGEEQYF. The CDR3 bases are TGTGCCATCAGTGGGACTAGCGGAGTAGGTGAGGAGCAGTACTTC. The V gene is TRBV10-3, the J gene TRBJ2-7; TRBD2 agrees at 10 bases. The V and J ends lost 4 bases and 7 bases, in that order; junction bases with no gene match: 10. The length of the CDR3 is 15 residues. CDR1 and CDR2 (germline): ENHRY, SYGVKD.